The present TCR beta chain was sequenced within a study of cytomegalovirus exposure and HLA in healthy donors. Regarding the study as a whole: CMV antigen specificity was confirmed in vitro for three CMV-associated chains. In an earlier analysis, in under 700 donors, most V segments appeared productive either ~87% or ~30% of the time.

The germline CDR1 and CDR2 sequences are MGHDK and SYGVNS. The V and J ends lost 3 bases and 2 bases, in that order; junction bases with no gene match: 7. CDR3 length: 18 residues. On this clone itself: The antigen remains undetermined.

The PCR employed 60 Vbeta primers together with 13 Jbeta primers. Produced via immunoSEQ multiplex PCR; TCRdb's table is partial and in-frame only. The sample has under 250,000 clones; over 65% are singletons. The rearrangement joins TRBV25-1 to TRBJ2-5; TRBD2 agrees at 15 bases. The source material was PBMCs. This receptor was identified in a human donor in good health. The CDR3 DNA is TGTGCCAGCAGTGACTCCGGGACTAGCGGGAGGTTACAAGAGACCCAGTACTTC. Translating gives CASSDSGTSGRLQETQYF.